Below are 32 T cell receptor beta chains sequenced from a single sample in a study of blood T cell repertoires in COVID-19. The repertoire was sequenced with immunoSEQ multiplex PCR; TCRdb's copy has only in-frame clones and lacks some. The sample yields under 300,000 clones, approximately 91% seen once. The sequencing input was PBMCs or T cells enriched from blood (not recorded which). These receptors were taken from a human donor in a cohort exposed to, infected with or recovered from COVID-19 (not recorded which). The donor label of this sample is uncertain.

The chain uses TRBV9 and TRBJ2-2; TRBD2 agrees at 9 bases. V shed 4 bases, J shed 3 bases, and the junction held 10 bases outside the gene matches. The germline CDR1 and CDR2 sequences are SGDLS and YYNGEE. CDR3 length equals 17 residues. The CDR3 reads CASSRQGGGAYTGELFF. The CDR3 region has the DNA TGTGCCAGCAGCCGCCAGGGCGGGGGGGCCTACACCGGGGAGCTGTTTTTT.

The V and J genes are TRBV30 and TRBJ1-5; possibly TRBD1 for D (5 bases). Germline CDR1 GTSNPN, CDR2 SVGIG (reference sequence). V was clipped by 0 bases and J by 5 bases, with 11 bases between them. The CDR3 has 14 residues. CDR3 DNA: TGTGCCTGGAGTGTAAGCAGGGTGGATCAGCCCCAGCATTTT. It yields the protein CAWSVSRVDQPQHF.

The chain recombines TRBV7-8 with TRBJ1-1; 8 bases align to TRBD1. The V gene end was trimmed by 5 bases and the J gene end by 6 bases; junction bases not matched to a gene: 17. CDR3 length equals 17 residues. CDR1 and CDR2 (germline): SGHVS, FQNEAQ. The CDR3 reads CASSQSHWGRGPPEAFF. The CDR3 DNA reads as TGTGCCAGCAGCCAATCACATTGGGGCAGGGGGCCTCCTGAAGCTTTCTTT.

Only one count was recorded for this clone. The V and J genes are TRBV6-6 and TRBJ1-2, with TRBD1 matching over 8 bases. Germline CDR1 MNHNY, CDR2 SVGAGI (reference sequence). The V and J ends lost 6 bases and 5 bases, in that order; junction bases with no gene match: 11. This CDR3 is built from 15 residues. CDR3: CASSSSRGQSYGYTF. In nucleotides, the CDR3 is TGTGCCAGCAGCTCTTCCAGGGGGCAGAGTTATGGCTACACCTTC.

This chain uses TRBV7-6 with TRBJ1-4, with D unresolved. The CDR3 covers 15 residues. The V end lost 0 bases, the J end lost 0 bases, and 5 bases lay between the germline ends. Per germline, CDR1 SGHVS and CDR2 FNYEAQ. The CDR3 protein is CASSLAPATNEKLFF. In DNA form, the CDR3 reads TGTGCCAGCAGCTTAGCCCCCGCAACTAATGAAAAACTGTTTTTT.

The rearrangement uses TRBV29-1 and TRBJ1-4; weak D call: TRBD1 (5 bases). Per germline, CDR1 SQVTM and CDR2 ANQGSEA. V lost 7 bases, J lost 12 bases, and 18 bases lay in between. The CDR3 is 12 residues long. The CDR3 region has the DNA TGCAGCGCCAGGACGGGGGTAGAGGAACTGTTTTTT. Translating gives CSARTGVEELFF.

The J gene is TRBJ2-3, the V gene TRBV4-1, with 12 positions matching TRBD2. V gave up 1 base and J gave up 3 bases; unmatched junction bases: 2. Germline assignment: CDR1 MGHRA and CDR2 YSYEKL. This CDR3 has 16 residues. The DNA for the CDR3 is TGCGCCAGCAGCCAAGCCACTAGCGGGGGGACAGATACGCAGTATTTT. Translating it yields CASSQATSGGTDTQYF.

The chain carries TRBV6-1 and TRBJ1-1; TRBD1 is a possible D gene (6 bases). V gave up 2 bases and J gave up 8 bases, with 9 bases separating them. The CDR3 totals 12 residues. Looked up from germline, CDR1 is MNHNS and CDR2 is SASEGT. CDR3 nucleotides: TGTGCCAGCAGTGAAACACAGGGAGAAGCTTTCTTT. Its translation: CASSETQGEAFF.

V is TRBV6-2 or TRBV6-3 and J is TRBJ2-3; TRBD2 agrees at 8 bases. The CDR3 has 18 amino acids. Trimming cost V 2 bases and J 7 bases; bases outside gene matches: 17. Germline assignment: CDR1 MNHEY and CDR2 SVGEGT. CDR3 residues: CASSYPPRGGGYAYTQYF. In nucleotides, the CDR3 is TGTGCCAGCAGTTACCCACCACGAGGCGGGGGGTACGCGTATACGCAGTATTTT.

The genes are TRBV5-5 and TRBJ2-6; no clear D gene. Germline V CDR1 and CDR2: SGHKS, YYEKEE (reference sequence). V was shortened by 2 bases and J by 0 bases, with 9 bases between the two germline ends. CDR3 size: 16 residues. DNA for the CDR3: TGTGCCAGCAGCTTAGCTCGCTACTCTGGGGCCAACGTCCTGACTTTC. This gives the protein CASSLARYSGANVLTF. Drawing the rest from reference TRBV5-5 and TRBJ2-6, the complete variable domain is DAGVTQSPTHLIKTRGQQVTLRCSPISGHKSVSWYQQVLGQGPQFIFQYYEKEERGRGNFPDRFSARQFPNYSSELNVNALLLGDSALYLCASSLARYSGANVLTFGAGSRLTVL.

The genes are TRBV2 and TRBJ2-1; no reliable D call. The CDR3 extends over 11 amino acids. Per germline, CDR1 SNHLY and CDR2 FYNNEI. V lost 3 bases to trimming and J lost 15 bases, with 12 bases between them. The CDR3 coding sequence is TGTGCCAGCAGTGATATGGGCGTTCCGTTCTTC. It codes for CASSDMGVPFF.

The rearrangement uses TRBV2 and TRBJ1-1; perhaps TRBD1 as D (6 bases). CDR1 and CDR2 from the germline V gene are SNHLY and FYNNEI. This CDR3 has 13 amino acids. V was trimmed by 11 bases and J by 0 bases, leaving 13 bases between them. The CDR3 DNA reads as TGTGCCTGCCGGCGGGGGCTGAACACTGAAGCTTTCTTT. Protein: CACRRGLNTEAFF.

The CDR3 nucleotides are TGTGCCAGCAGTTCCGACAGAATTTCACCCCTCCACTTT. This gives the protein CASSSDRISPLHF. The rearrangement uses TRBV2 and TRBJ1-6, with D perhaps TRBD1 (5 bases). From germline, CDR1 is SNHLY and CDR2 FYNNEI. The length of the CDR3 is 13 residues. V dropped 5 bases and J dropped 9 bases, with 11 bases sitting between them.

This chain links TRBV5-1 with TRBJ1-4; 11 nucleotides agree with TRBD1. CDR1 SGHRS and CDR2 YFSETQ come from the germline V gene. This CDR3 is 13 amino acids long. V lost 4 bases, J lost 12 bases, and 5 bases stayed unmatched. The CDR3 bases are TGCGCCAGCAGCCCGGGACAGGGGGGTGAACTGTTTTTT. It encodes CASSPGQGGELFF.

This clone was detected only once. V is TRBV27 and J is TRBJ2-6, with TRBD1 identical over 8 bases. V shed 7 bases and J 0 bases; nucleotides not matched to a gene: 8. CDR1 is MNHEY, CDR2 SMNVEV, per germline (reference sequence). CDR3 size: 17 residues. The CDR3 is CASKPGGLNSGANVLTF. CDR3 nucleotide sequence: TGTGCCAGCAAGCCAGGGGGCCTAAACTCTGGGGCCAACGTCCTGACTTTC.

This CDR3 is CASSLGRNTEAFF. The CDR3 bases are TGTGCCAGCAGTTTGGGCCGGAACACTGAAGCTTTCTTT. The chain recombines TRBV6-5 with TRBJ1-1; unclear D gene. Between the trimmed V and J ends, which lost 4 bases and 1 base, there was a span of 7 bases. The CDR3 totals 13 residues. Germline assignment: CDR1 MNHEY and CDR2 SVGAGI.

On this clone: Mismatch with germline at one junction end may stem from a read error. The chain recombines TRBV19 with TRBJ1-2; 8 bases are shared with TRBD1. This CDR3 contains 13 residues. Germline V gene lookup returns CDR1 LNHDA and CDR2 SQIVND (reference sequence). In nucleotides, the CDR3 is TGTGCCAGTAGGGGGACAGGACTCTATGGCTACATCTTC. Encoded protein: CASRGTGLYGYIF.

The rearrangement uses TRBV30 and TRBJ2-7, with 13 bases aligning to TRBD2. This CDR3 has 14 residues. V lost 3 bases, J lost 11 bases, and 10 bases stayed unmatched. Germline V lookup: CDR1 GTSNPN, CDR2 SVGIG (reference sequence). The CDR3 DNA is TGTGCCTGGAGCCGGACTAGCGGGGGTTTAAGCGAGTACTTC. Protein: CAWSRTSGGLSEYF.

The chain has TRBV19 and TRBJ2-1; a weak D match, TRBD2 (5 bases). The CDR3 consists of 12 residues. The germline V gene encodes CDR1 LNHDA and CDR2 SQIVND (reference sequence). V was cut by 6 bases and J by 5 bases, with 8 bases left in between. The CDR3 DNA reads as TGTGCCAGTAGAGAGACTAACAATGAGCAGTTCTTC. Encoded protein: CASRETNNEQFF.

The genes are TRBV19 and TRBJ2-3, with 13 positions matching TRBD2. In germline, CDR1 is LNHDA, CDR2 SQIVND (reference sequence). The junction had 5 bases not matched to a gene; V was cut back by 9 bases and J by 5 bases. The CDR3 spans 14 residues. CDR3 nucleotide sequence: TGTGCCAGCTCAGGACTAGCGGGGGTAGATACGCAGTATTTT. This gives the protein CASSGLAGVDTQYF.

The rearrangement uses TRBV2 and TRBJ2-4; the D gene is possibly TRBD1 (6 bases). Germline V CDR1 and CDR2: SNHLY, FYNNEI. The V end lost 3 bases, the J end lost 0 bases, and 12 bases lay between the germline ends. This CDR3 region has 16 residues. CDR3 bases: TGTGCCAGCAGTGATGGAAGGGGGATAGCCAAAAACATTCAGTACTTC. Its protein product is CASSDGRGIAKNIQYF.

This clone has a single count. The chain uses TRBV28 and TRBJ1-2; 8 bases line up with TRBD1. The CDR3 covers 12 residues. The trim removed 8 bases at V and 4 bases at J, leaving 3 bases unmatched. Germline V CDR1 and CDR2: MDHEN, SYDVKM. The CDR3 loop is CASQQGVYGYTF. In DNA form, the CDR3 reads TGTGCCAGCCAACAGGGGGTCTATGGCTACACCTTC.

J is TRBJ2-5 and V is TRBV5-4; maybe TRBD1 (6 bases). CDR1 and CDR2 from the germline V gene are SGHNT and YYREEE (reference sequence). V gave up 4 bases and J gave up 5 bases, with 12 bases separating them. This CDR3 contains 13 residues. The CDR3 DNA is TGTGCCAGCAGCGGGGGCCTGGTGGAGACCCAGTACTTC. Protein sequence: CASSGGLVETQYF.

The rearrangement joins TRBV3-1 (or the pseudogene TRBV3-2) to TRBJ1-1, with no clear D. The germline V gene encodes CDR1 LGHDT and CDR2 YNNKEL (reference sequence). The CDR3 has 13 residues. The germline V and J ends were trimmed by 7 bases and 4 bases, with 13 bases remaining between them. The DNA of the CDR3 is TGTGCCAGCACCCCCCGGGGTATCACTGAAGCTTTCTTT. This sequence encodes CASTPRGITEAFF.

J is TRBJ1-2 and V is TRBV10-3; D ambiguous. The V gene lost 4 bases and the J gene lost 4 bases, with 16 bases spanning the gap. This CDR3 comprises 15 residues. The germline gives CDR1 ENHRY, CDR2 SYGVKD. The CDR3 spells CAISGNVTERYGYTF. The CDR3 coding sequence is TGTGCCATCAGTGGCAATGTCACAGAACGCTATGGCTACACCTTC.

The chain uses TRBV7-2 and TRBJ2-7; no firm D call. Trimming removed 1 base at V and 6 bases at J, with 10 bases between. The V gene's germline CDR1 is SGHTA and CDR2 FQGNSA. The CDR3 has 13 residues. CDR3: CASSLVPLREQYF. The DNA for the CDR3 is TGTGCCAGCAGCTTAGTTCCCCTCCGCGAGCAGTACTTC.

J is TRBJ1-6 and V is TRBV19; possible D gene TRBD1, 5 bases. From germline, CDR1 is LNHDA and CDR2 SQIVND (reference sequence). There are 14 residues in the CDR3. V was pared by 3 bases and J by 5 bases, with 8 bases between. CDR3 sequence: CASSMGPNNSPLHF. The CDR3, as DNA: TGTGCCAGTAGTATGGGGCCGAATAATTCACCCCTCCACTTT.

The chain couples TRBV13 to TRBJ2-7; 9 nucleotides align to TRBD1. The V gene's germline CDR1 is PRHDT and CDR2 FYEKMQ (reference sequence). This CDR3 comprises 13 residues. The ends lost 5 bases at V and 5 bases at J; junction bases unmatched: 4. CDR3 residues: CASSDRGSNEQYF. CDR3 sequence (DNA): TGTGCCAGCAGCGACAGGGGGTCGAACGAGCAGTACTTC.

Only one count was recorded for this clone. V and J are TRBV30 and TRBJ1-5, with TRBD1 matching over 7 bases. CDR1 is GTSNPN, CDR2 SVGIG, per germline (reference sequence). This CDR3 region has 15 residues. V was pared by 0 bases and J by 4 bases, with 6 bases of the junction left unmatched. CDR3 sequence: CAWSVMEQGNQPQHF. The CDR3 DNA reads TGTGCCTGGAGTGTCATGGAACAGGGGAATCAGCCCCAGCATTTT. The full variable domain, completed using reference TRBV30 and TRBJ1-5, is SQTIHQWPATLVQPVGSPLSLECTVEGTSNPNLYWYRQAAGRGLQLLFYSVGIGQISSEVPQNLSASRPQDRQFILSSKKLLLSDSGFYLCAWSVMEQGNQPQHFGDGTRLSIL.

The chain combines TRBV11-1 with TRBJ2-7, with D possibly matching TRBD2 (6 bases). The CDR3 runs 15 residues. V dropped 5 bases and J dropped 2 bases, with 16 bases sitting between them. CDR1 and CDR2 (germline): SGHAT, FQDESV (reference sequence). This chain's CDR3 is CASSPRRGKTYEQYF. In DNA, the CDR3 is TGTGCCAGCAGCCCGAGGAGGGGCAAAACCTACGAGCAGTACTTC. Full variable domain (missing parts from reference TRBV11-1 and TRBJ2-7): EAEVAQSPRYKITEKSQAVAFWCDPISGHATLYWYRQILGQGPELLVQFQDESVVDDSQLPKDRFSAERLKGVDSTLKIQPAELGDSAMYLCASSPRRGKTYEQYFGPGTRLTVT.

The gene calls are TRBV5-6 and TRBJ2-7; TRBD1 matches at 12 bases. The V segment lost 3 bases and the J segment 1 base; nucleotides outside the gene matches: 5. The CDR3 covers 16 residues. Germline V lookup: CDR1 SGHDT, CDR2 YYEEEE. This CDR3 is CASSSWDRGPSYEQYF. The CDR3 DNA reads TGTGCCAGCAGCTCCTGGGACAGGGGGCCTTCCTACGAGCAGTACTTC. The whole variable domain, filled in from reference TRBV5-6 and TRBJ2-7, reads DAGVTQSPTHLIKTRGQQVTLRCSPKSGHDTVSWYQQALGQGPQFIFQYYEEEERQRGNFPDRFSGHQFPNYSSELNVNALLLGDSALYLCASSSWDRGPSYEQYFGPGTRLTVT.

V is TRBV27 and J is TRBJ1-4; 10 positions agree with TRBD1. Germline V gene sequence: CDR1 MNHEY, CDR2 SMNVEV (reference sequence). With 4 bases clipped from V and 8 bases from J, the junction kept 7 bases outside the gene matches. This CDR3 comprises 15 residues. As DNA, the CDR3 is TGTGCCAGCAGTTCTCGACAGGGGGCGAGGGAAAAACTGTTTTTT. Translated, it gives CASSSRQGAREKLFF.